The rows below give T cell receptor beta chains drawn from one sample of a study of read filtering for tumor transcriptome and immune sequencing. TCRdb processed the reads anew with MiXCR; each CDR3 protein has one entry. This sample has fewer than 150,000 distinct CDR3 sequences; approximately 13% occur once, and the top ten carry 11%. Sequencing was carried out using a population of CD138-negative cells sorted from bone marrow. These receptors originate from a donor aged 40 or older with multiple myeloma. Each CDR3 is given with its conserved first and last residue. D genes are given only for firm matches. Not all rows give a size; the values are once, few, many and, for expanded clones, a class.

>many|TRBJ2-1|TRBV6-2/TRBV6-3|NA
CASNEQGASAGGHNEQFF
TGTGCCAGCAACGAACAGGGGGCATCTGCGGGGGGACACAATGAGCAGTTCTTC
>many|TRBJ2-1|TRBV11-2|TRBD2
CASSYGGSLGNEQFF
TGTGCCAGCAGCTATGGCGGGAGTTTGGGCAATGAGCAGTTCTTC
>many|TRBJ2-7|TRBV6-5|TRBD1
CASSYGQGAYEQYF
TGTGCCAGCAGTTACGGGCAGGGGGCATACGAGCAGTACTTC
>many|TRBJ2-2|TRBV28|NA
CASMGPYTGELFF
TGTGCCAGCATGGGTCCCTACACCGGGGAGCTGTTTTTT
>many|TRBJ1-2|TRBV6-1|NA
CASSELTWAVVPNYGYTF
TGTGCCAGCAGTGAACTTACTTGGGCAGTGGTTCCTAACTATGGCTACACCTTC
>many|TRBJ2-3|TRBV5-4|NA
CASSTGPVTDTQYF
TGTGCCAGCAGCACGGGCCCAGTCACAGATACGCAGTATTTT
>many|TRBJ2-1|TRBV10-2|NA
CASTRTYNEQFF
TGCGCCAGCACCCGGACTTACAATGAGCAGTTCTTC
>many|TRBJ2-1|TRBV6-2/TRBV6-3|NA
CASAQGSYNEQFF
TGTGCCAGCGCTCAGGGATCCTACAATGAGCAGTTCTTC
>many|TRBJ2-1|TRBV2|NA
CASAGQGWNEQFF
TGTGCCAGCGCGGGGCAGGGATGGAATGAGCAGTTCTTC
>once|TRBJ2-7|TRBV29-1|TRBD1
CSVNRGPHGQYF
TGCAGCGTTAACAGGGGGCCCCACGGGCAGTACTTC
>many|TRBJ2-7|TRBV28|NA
CASSLDLGGYEQYF
TGTGCCAGCAGTTTAGACCTAGGAGGATACGAGCAGTACTTC
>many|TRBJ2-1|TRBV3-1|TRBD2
CASRPPPGTSGSNEQFF
TGTGCCAGCAGGCCACCCCCCGGGACTAGCGGGAGCAATGAGCAGTTCTTC
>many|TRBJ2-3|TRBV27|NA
CASKIMSLSDTQYF
TGTGCCAGCAAAATCATGAGTTTATCAGATACGCAGTATTTT
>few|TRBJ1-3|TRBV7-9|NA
CASSFPAGANTIYF
TGTGCCAGCAGCTTTCCGGCAGGTGCGAACACCATATATTTT
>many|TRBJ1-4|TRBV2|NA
CASSALEVGEKLFF
TGTGCCAGCAGTGCGCTGGAAGTGGGTGAAAAACTGTTTTTT
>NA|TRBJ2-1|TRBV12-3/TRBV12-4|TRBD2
CASSLGTSGDNEQFF
TGTGCCAGCAGTTTAGGGACTAGCGGCGACAATGAGCAGTTCTTC
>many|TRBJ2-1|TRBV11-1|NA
CASSPAWGDNEQFF
TGTGCCAGCAGCCCTGCCTGGGGAGACAATGAGCAGTTCTTC
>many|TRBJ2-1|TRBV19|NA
CASSIEARWGHEQFF
TGTGCCAGTAGTATAGAGGCTCGATGGGGGCATGAGCAGTTCTTC
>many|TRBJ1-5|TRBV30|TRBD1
CAFRPFTGGPQHF
TGTGCCTTCCGACCCTTTACAGGGGGGCCCCAGCATTTT
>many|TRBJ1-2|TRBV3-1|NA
CASSQDSAGIGYGYTF
TGTGCCAGCAGCCAAGATAGCGCAGGGATTGGCTATGGCTACACCTTC
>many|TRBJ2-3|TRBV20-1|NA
CSARVRALATSTDTQYF
TGCAGTGCTAGAGTTAGGGCTCTAGCGACTAGCACAGATACGCAGTATTTT
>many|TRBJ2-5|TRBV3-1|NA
CASSQDQGGGLETQYF
TGTGCCAGCAGCCAAGACCAGGGTGGGGGTTTGGAGACCCAGTACTTC
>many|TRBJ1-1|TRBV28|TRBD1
CASSPPGRGREAFF
TGTGCCAGCAGTCCACCGGGCAGGGGGCGTGAAGCTTTCTTT
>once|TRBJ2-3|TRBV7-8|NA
CASRPGGTDTQYF
TGTGCCAGCAGGCCTGGGGGCACAGATACGCAGTATTTT
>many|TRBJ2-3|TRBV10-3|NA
CAISESTPLGDTQYF
TGTGCCATCAGTGAGTCAACCCCTCTAGGGGATACGCAGTATTTT
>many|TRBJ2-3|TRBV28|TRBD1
CASSTNRGDTQYF
TGTGCCAGCAGTACCAACAGGGGAGATACGCAGTATTTT
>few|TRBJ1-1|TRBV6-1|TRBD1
CASSFQDRDEAFF
TGTGCCAGCAGTTTTCAAGACAGGGATGAAGCTTTCTTT
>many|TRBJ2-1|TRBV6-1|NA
CASSETFNEQFF
TGTGCCAGCAGTGAGACGTTCAATGAGCAGTTCTTC
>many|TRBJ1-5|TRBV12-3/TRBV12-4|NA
CASSRGWDGNQPQHF
TGTGCCAGCAGCCGGGGTTGGGACGGCAATCAGCCCCAGCATTTT
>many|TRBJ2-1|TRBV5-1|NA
CASSLSLALGNEQFF
TGCGCCAGCAGCTTGAGTCTAGCCCTTGGCAATGAGCAGTTCTTC
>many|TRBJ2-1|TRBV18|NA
CASSLLGGNEQFF
TGTGCCAGCTCCCTCTTGGGCGGCAATGAGCAGTTCTTC